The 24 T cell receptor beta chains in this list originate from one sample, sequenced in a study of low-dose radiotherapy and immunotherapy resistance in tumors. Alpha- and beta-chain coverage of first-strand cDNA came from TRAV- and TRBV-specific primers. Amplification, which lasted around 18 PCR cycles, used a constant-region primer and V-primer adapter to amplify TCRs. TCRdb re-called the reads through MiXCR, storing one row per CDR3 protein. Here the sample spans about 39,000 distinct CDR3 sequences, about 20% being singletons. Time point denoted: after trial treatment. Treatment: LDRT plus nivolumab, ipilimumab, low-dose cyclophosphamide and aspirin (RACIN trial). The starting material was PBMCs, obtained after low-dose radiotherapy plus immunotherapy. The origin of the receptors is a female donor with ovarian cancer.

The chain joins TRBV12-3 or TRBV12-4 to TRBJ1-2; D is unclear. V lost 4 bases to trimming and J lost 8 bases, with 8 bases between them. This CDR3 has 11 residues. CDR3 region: CASSSTLGYTF. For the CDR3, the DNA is TGTGCCAGCAGTTCCACTTTGGGCTACACCTTC.

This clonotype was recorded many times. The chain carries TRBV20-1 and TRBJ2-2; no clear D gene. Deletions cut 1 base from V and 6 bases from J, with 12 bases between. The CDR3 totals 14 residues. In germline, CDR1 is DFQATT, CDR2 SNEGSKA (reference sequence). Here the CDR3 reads CSARAPIGPGELFF. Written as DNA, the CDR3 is TGCAGTGCTAGAGCCCCGATAGGACCCGGGGAGCTGTTTTTT.

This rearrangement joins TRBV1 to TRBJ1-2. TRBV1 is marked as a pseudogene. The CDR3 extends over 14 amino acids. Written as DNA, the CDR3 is TGCGCCAGCAGCCAAGAGAGGGCAGGGAGAGGCTACACCTTC. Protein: CASSQERAGRGYTF.

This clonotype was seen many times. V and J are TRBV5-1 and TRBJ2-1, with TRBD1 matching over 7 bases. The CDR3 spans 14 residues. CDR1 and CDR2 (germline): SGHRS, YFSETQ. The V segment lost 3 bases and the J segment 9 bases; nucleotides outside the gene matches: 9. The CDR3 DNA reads TGCGCCAGCAGCTCAGGACAGGAAAGGGGTGAGCAGTTCTTC. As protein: CASSSGQERGEQFF. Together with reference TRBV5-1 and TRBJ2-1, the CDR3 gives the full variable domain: KAGVTQTPRYLIKTRGQQVTLSCSPISGHRSVSWYQQTPGQGLQFLFEYFSETQRNKGNFPGRFSGRQFSNSRSEMNVSTLELGDSALYLCASSSGQERGEQFFGPGTRLTVL.

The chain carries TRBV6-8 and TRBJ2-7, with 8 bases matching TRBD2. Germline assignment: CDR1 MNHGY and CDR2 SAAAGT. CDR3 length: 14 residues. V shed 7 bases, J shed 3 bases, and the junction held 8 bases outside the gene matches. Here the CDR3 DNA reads TGTGCCAGCACCCTACTAGCGGAGTACTACGAGCAGTACTTC. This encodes CASTLLAEYYEQYF.

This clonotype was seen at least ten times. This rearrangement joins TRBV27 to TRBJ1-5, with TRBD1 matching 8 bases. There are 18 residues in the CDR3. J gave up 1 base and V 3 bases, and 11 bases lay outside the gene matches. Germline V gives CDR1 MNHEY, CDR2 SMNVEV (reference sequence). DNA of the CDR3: TGTGCCAGCAGTTTTCAGGGGGCGCCTAGGGGGAGCAATCAGCCCCAGCATTTT. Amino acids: CASSFQGAPRGSNQPQHF.

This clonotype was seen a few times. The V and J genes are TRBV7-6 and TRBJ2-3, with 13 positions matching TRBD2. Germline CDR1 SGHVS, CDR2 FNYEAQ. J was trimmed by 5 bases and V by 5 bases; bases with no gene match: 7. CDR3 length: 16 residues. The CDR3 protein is CASSGTSGVGGDTQYF. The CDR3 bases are TGTGCCAGCAGCGGGACTAGCGGGGTCGGTGGAGATACGCAGTATTTT.

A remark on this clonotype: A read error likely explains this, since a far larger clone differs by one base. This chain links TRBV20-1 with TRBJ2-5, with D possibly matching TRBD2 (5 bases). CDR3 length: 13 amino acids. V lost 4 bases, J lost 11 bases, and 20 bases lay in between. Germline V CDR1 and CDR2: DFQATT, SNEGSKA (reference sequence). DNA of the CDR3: TGCAGTGCTACGGGGAGCTCCTACAATGAGCAGTACTTC. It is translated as CSATGSSYNEQYF.

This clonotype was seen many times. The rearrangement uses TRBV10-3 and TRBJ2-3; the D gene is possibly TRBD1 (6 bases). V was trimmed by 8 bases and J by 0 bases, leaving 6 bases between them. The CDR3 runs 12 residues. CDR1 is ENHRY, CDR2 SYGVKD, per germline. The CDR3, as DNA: TGTGCCATCGGGGGCAGCACAGATACGCAGTATTTT. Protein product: CAIGGSTDTQYF.

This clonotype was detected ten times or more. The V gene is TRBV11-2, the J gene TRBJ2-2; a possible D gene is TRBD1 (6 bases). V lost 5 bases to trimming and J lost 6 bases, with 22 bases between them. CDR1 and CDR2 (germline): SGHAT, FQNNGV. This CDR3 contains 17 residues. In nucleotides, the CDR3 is TGTGCCAGCAGCCCCCACCGGCCTCAATGGGGGCCCGGGGAGCTGTTTTTT. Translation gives CASSPHRPQWGPGELFF.

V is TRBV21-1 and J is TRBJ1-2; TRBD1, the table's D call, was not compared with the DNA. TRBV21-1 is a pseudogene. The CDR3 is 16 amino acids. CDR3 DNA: TGTGCCAGCAGCAAAGCGATACGCGGGACAGCACGGGGCTACACCTTC. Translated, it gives CASSKAIRGTARGYTF.

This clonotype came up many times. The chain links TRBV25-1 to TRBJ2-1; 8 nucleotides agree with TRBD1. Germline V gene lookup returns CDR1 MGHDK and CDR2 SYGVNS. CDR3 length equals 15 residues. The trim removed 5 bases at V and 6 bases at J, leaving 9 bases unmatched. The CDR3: CASSKTGVSGNEQFF. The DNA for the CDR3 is TGTGCCAGCAGTAAGACAGGGGTGAGCGGCAATGAGCAGTTCTTC.

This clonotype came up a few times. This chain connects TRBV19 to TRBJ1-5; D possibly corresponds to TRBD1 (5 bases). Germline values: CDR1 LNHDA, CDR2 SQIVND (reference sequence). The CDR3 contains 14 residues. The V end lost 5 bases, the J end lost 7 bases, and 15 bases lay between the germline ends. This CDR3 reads CASSRDGSGQPQHF. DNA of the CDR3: TGTGCCAGTAGTCGGGACGGTTCGGGGCAGCCCCAGCATTTT.

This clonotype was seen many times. In nucleotides, the CDR3 is TGCGCCAGCAGCGAATCCGGGACAGGGGTCAATGAGCAGTTCTTC. Amino acids: CASSESGTGVNEQFF. The chain joins TRBV5-1 to TRBJ2-1, with 10 bases fitting TRBD1. CDR1 is SGHRS and CDR2 is YFSETQ in the germline V gene. The CDR3 runs 15 residues. V lost 4 bases to trimming and J lost 6 bases; unmatched junction nucleotides: 7.

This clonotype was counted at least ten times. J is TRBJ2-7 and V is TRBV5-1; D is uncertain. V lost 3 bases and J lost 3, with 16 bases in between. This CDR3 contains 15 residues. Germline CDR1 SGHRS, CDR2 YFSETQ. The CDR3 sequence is CASSSPSKGNYEQYF. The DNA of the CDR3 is TGCGCCAGCAGCTCCCCGTCTAAGGGAAACTACGAGCAGTACTTC.

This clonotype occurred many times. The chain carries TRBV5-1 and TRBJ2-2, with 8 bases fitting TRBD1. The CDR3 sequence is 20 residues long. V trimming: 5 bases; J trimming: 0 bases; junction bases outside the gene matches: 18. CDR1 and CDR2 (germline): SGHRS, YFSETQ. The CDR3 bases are TGCGCCAGCAGTTCTTATGCTACCGGGACAGGTGGCGCGAACACCGGGGAGCTGTTTTTT. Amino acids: CASSSYATGTGGANTGELFF.

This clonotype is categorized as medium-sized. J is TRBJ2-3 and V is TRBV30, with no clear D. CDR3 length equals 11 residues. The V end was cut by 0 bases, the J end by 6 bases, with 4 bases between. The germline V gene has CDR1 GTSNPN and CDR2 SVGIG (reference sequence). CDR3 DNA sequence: TGTGCCTGGAGTGTATTGGATACGCAGTATTTT. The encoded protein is CAWSVLDTQYF.

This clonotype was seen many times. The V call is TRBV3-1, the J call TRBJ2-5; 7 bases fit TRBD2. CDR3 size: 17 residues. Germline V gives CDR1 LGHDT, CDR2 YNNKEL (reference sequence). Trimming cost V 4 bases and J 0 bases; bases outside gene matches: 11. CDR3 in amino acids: CASSPSGASGYQETQYF. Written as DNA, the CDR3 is TGTGCCAGCAGCCCCTCCGGGGCTAGCGGCTACCAAGAGACCCAGTACTTC.

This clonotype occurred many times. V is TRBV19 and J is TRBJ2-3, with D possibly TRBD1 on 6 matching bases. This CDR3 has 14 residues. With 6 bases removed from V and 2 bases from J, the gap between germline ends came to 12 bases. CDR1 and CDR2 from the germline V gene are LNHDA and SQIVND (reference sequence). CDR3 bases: TGTGCCAGTAGGGAAGGACAGTACACAGATACGCAGTATTTT. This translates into CASREGQYTDTQYF.

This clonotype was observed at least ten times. The CDR3 region is CACPRGTKNIQYF. Written as DNA, the CDR3 is TGTGCCTGTCCGAGGGGGACCAAAAACATTCAGTACTTC. This chain joins TRBV13 and TRBJ2-4; D might be TRBD1 (6 bases). With 11 bases removed from V and 2 bases from J, the gap between germline ends came to 13 bases. The CDR3 has 13 amino acids. Germline CDR1 and CDR2: PRHDT and FYEKMQ (reference sequence).

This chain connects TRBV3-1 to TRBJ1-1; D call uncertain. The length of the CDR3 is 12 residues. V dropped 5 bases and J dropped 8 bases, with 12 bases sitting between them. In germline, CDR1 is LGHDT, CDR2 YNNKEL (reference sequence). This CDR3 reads CASSTSSGEAFF. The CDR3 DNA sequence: TGTGCCAGCAGCACCTCTTCGGGAGAAGCTTTCTTT.

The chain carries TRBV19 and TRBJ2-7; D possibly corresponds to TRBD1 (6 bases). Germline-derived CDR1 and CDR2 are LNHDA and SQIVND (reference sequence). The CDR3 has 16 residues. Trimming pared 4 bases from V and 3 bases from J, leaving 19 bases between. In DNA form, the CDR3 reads TGTGCCAGTAGTAGACAGGACCGGCCCGGTAACTACGAGCAGTACTTC. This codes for CASSRQDRPGNYEQYF. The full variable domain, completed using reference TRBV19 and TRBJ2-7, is DGGITQSPKYLFRKEGQNVTLSCEQNLNHDAMYWYRQDPGQGLRLIYYSQIVNDFQKGDIAEGYSVSREKKESFPLTVTSAQKNPTAFYLCASSRQDRPGNYEQYFGPGTRLTVT.

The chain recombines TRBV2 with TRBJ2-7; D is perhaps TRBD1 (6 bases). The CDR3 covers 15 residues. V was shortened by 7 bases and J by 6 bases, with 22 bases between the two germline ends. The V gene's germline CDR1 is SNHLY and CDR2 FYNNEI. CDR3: CASTRSGTGFSEQYF. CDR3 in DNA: TGTGCCAGCACCAGATCCGGAACAGGGTTCTCCGAGCAGTACTTC.

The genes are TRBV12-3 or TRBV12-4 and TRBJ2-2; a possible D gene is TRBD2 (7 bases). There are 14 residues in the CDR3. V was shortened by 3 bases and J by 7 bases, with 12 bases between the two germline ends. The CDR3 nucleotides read TGTGCCAGCAGTTTCCGGGGGGCAGACGGGGAGCTGTTTTTT. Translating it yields CASSFRGADGELFF.